This T cell receptor (beta chain) stems from a study of T cells expressing NK-cell markers. TCRdb reanalyzed the 5' RACE reads, giving one entry per CDR3 protein sequence and no DNA. Recorded for this sample: about 380,000 distinct CDR3 sequences. Germline V gene lookup returns CDR1 SGHTA and CDR2 FQGNSA. This CDR3 has 15 residues. The chain joins TRBV7-2 to TRBJ1-1; the D call from TCRdb, TRBD1, cannot be confirmed without DNA. The sequence was collected from a man aged 18-69 years in good health. Sequenced input: blood T cells: a sorted CD56 or NKG2C T cell subset, CD4+ or CD8+ T cells, or bulk PBMC T cells (not recorded which). The CDR3 spells CASSLARQGGTEAFF.